These T cell receptor beta chains were read from a single sample in a study of blood T cell repertoires in COVID-19. Here immunoSEQ multiplex PCR was the method, and the copy in TCRdb shows in-frame clones only, minus some. The sample contains tens of thousands of clones, over 60% of which appear only once. Sequenced sample: peripheral blood. These receptors were taken from a man aged 55 to 70 with COVID-19, enrolled during active disease. CDR3s include the opening cysteine and the closing phenylalanine or tryptophan. D genes are given only for firm matches. Expanded clones get a size class; other rows say once, few or many, or leave the size out.

.	.	TRBJ2-7	TRBV5-6	13	CASSLQASYEQYF	TGTGCCAGCAGCTTACAGGCAAGCTACGAGCAGTACTTC
.	.	TRBJ2-2	TRBV4-1	14	CASSQVGDTGELFF	TGCGCCAGCAGCCAAGTAGGGGACACCGGGGAGCTGTTTTTT
TRBD2	.	TRBJ2-2	TRBV9	15	CASSVGGGDTGELFF	TGTGCCAGCAGCGTAGGCGGGGGGGACACCGGGGAGCTGTTTTTT
TRBD2	.	TRBJ2-3	TRBV7-9	18	CASSWRTSGSLSTDTQYF	TGTGCCAGCAGCTGGCGGACTAGCGGGAGCCTTAGCACAGATACGCAGTATTTT
TRBD1	once	TRBJ1-1	TRBV10-2	16	CASSESKGAKNTEAFF	TGCGCCAGCAGTGAGTCAAAGGGGGCAAAGAACACTGAAGCTTTCTTT
.	few	TRBJ2-2	TRBV10-2	16	CASGIGRAPNTGELFF	TGCGCCAGCGGTATTGGGCGGGCACCGAACACCGGGGAGCTGTTTTTT
TRBD1	.	TRBJ1-4	TRBV28	15	CASSLTGTGPEKLFF	TGTGCCAGCAGTTTAACCGGGACAGGGCCGGAAAAACTGTTTTTT
.	.	TRBJ1-5	TRBV5-5	13	CASSLTVLRPQHF	TGTGCCAGCAGCTTGACGGTACTGCGGCCCCAGCATTTT
TRBD1	once	TRBJ1-3	TRBV4-1	15	CASSQIWDRGNTIYF	TGCGCCAGCAGCCAAATCTGGGACAGGGGCAACACCATATATTTT
TRBD2	.	TRBJ2-3	TRBV6-5	16	CASSWHSGRRTGAQYF	TGTGCCAGCAGTTGGCATAGCGGGAGGAGGACGGGGGCGCAGTATTTT
.	few	TRBJ1-2	TRBV5-6	12	CASSLGADGYTF	TGTGCCAGCAGCTTGGGTGCGGATGGCTACACCTTC
.	.	TRBJ2-7	TRBV7-6	14	CASSLVEGSYEQYF	TGTGCCAGCAGCTTAGTAGAGGGTTCCTACGAGCAGTACTTC
TRBD1	once	TRBJ2-1	TRBV5-1	15	CASSLGGGRYNEQFF	TGCGCCAGCAGCTTAGGGGGCGGGCGATACAATGAGCAGTTCTTC
.	.	TRBJ2-7	TRBV5-5	13	CASSWADHYEQYF	TGTGCCAGCAGCTGGGCAGACCACTACGAGCAGTACTTC
.	.	TRBJ2-5	TRBV4-2	15	CASSPTRLVAKTQYF	TGTGCCAGCAGCCCGACCCGACTAGTGGCGAAGACCCAGTACTTC
TRBD2	.	TRBJ2-3	TRBV30	15	CAWKPGLAGTDTQYF	TGTGCCTGGAAACCCGGACTAGCGGGAACCGATACGCAGTATTTT
.	many	TRBJ1-5	TRBV21-1	19	CASSKVLFRDPYSNQPQHF	TGTGCCAGCAGCAAAGTCTTGTTTCGAGATCCGTATAGCAATCAGCCCCAGCATTTT
.	.	TRBJ2-5	TRBV4-1	13	CASRGELQETQYF	TGCGCCAGCAGGGGCGAACTCCAAGAGACCCAGTACTTC
TRBD1	.	TRBJ1-4	TRBV30	15	CAWLPSRGHGEKLFF	TGTGCCTGGCTCCCTTCCAGGGGGCATGGTGAAAAACTGTTTTTT
.	.	TRBJ1-2	TRBV12-3/TRBV12-4	13	CASSFSGFSGYTF	TGTGCCAGCAGTTTTAGCGGTTTTTCTGGCTACACCTTC
.	few	TRBJ2-1	TRBV4-2	13	CASSQALAIEQFF	TGTGCCAGCAGCCAAGCTCTCGCGATTGAGCAGTTCTTC
.	once	TRBJ2-3	TRBV28	14	CASTVVGSGNTQYF	TGTGCCAGCACCGTCGTGGGTAGCGGAAATACGCAGTATTTT
.	.	TRBJ1-2	TRBV2	15	CASSAVPRDDYGYTF	TGTGCCAGCAGTGCGGTCCCCAGGGATGACTATGGCTACACCTTC
TRBD2	.	TRBJ2-7	TRBV3-1/TRBV3-2	18	CASSQVGRGLATDYEQYF	TGTGCCAGCAGCCAAGTTGGGCGGGGACTAGCGACCGACTACGAGCAGTACTTC
.	.	TRBJ2-1	TRBV24-1	14	CATSDFPRAAEQFF	TGTGCCACCAGTGATTTCCCCAGGGCGGCTGAGCAGTTCTTC
TRBD2	.	TRBJ2-1	TRBV4-2	16	CASSQGTSGTYNEQFF	TGTGCCAGCAGCCAGGGGACTAGCGGGACCTACAATGAGCAGTTCTTC
TRBD1	.	TRBJ1-2	TRBV27	12	CASKTGGYGYTF	TGTGCCAGCAAGACAGGGGGCTATGGCTACACCTTC
TRBD2	.	TRBJ2-1	TRBV5-1	16	CASSPASGSAYNEQFF	TGCGCCAGCAGCCCGGCTAGCGGGAGTGCCTACAATGAGCAGTTCTTC